A single sample is the source of the 30 T cell receptor beta chains below, sequenced in a study of T cells in Graves' hyperthyroidism and ophthalmopathy. Amplified regions were TCR beta CDR3 sequences from RNA transcripts. HTBI primers drove first-round RT-PCR of the TCR CDR3. TCRdb re-called the multiplex PCR reads through MiXCR, storing one row per CDR3 protein. The sample includes about 740,000 distinct CDR3 sequences, 14% seen only once; the top ten take around 9.6%. Material: blood. The receptor source for this set is a woman younger than 30 with Graves' hyperthyroidism.

This clonotype was detected a few times. The chain uses TRBV3-1 and TRBJ2-7; TRBD1 matches at 8 bases. Germline CDR1 and CDR2: LGHDT and YNNKEL (reference sequence). The CDR3 runs 14 residues. J gave up 2 bases and V 4 bases, and 4 bases lay outside the gene matches. The CDR3: CASSPQTGAYEQYF. The DNA of the CDR3 is TGTGCCAGCAGCCCCCAGACAGGGGCCTACGAGCAGTACTTC.

The CDR3 loop is CASRLAGEQFF. CDR3 nucleotides: TGTGCCAGCAGGTTAGCGGGGGAACAGTTCTTC. This sequence joins TRBV6-2 or TRBV6-3 and TRBJ2-1; 9 bases agree with TRBD2. CDR3 length: 11 residues. CDR1 MNHEY and CDR2 SVGEGT come from the germline V gene. Trimming took 6 bases from V and 13 from J; bases not matched to a gene: 4.

V and J are TRBV10-2 and TRBJ2-3, with 9 nucleotides matching TRBD2. The CDR3 covers 17 residues. V shed 2 bases, J shed 4 bases, and the junction held 10 bases outside the gene matches. Per the germline V gene, CDR1 is WSHSY and CDR2 is SAAADI. CDR3 in DNA: TGCGCCAGCAGTGAGGACCTGATAGCGGGAGTCCCAGATACGCAGTATTTT. Residues: CASSEDLIAGVPDTQYF.

This clonotype was counted between two and nine times. CDR3 amino acids: CASSPWTGGYEQYF. CDR3 in DNA: TGTGCCAGCAGCCCTTGGACAGGGGGCTACGAGCAGTACTTC. The V and J genes are TRBV3-1 and TRBJ2-7, with 10 bases identical to TRBD1. CDR3 length: 14 residues. J gave up 3 bases and V 4 bases, and 3 bases lay outside the gene matches. The germline V gene has CDR1 LGHDT and CDR2 YNNKEL (reference sequence).

A remark on this clonotype: This may stem from a read error, because a much larger clone lies one nucleotide away. The DNA of the CDR3 is TGTGCCAGCAGCTTATTGGACAGGGTGGGATACGATGAGCAGTTCTTC. Translation: CASSLLDRVGYDEQFF. The rearrangement links TRBV7-8 to TRBJ2-1; 8 nucleotides agree with TRBD1. J lost 8 bases, V lost 2 bases, and 11 bases had no gene match. The CDR3 consists of 16 residues. From germline, CDR1 is SGHVS and CDR2 FQNEAQ.

The chain joins TRBV20-1 to TRBJ2-7, with unresolved D. Per germline, CDR1 DFQATT and CDR2 SNEGSKA (reference sequence). V was trimmed by 5 bases and J by 6 bases, leaving 11 bases between them. This CDR3 is 11 amino acids long. The CDR3 DNA follows: TGCAGTGCTTCCTTGATGGGCGAGCAGTACTTC. Residues: CSASLMGEQYF.

The rearrangement links TRBV19 to TRBJ1-2; 8 bases match TRBD1. The CDR3 sequence is 15 residues long. The germline CDR1 and CDR2 sequences are LNHDA and SQIVND (reference sequence). V shed 6 bases, J shed 4 bases, and the junction held 10 bases outside the gene matches. The CDR3 bases are TGTGCCAGTAGCGATGGACAGGGAAGGATCTATGGCTACACCTTC. Its translation: CASSDGQGRIYGYTF.

This clonotype was detected many times. The chain carries TRBV11-2 and TRBJ1-5; tentatively, D is TRBD1 (6 bases). V lost 1 base and J lost 5, with 12 bases in between. Per the germline V gene, CDR1 is SGHAT and CDR2 is FQNNGV. This CDR3 has 15 amino acids. Here the CDR3 reads CASSLAWGRDQPQHF. For the CDR3, the DNA is TGTGCCAGCAGCTTAGCTTGGGGGCGCGATCAGCCCCAGCATTTT.

Ten or more counts support this clonotype. V usage is TRBV5-6 and J usage is TRBJ2-1, with 8 nucleotides matching TRBD2. J lost 12 bases, V lost 7 bases, and 6 bases had no gene match. Germline V gene sequence: CDR1 SGHDT, CDR2 YYEEEE. The CDR3 runs to 11 residues. CDR3 residues: CASSLGRAQFF. Here the CDR3 DNA reads TGTGCCAGCTCTCTCGGGAGGGCGCAGTTCTTC.

The chain links TRBV30 to TRBJ2-4; a weak D match, TRBD1 (5 bases). Germline CDR1 and CDR2: GTSNPN and SVGIG (reference sequence). This CDR3 is 17 amino acids long. V was clipped by 0 bases and J by 0 bases, with 15 bases between them. Written as DNA, the CDR3 is TGTGCCTGGAGTGTCAGGGAAAGCTCCGTAGCCAAAAACATTCAGTACTTC. Its translation is CAWSVRESSVAKNIQYF. The full variable domain, with the rest looked up from reference TRBV30 and TRBJ2-4, is SQTIHQWPATLVQPVGSPLSLECTVEGTSNPNLYWYRQAAGRGLQLLFYSVGIGQISSEVPQNLSASRPQDRQFILSSKKLLLSDSGFYLCAWSVRESSVAKNIQYFGAGTRLSVL.

Many counts were recorded for this clonotype. V usage is TRBV7-9 and J usage is TRBJ2-6; 7 positions match TRBD1. The CDR3 runs 15 residues. Looked up from germline, CDR1 is SEHNR and CDR2 is FQNEAQ (reference sequence). After removal of 7 bases from V and 5 bases from J, the junction contained 8 bases not matched to a gene. The CDR3 region has the DNA TGTGCCAGCAAAGAGGGGGCCGTTCGGGCCAACGTCCTGACTTTC. It translates to CASKEGAVRANVLTF.

This clonotype was seen ten or more times. V is TRBV7-2 and J is TRBJ2-1; TRBD2 aligns across 9 bases. Per the germline V gene, CDR1 is SGHTA and CDR2 is FQGNSA. The junction had 7 bases not matched to a gene; V was cut back by 2 bases and J by 8 bases. CDR3 length: 15 residues. The CDR3 coding sequence is TGTGCCAGCAGCTTATTGGCGGGAGGGTCCTATGAGCAGTTCTTC. Translation: CASSLLAGGSYEQFF.

The genes are TRBV27 and TRBJ1-6; D perhaps matches TRBD1 (6 bases). V lost 6 bases, J lost 9 bases, and 12 bases lay in between. CDR1 and CDR2 (germline): MNHEY, SMNVEV (reference sequence). This CDR3 is built from 13 residues. The CDR3 spells CASSPQGSSPLHF. CDR3 in DNA: TGTGCCAGCAGCCCACAGGGAAGTTCACCCCTCCACTTT.

This clonotype has a count of ten or more. V and J are TRBV12-3 or TRBV12-4 and TRBJ2-5; a possible D gene is TRBD1 (6 bases). The V gene lost 3 bases and the J gene lost 2 bases, with 13 bases spanning the gap. There are 15 residues in the CDR3. The CDR3 DNA follows: TGTGCCAGCAGTTTTTCTGGGACAAGACAAGAGACCCAGTACTTC. The encoded protein is CASSFSGTRQETQYF.

This chain uses TRBV6-2 or TRBV6-3 with TRBJ1-1; no firm D call. V was trimmed by 2 bases and J by 1 base, leaving 11 bases between them. In germline, CDR1 is MNHEY, CDR2 SVGEGT. The CDR3 spans 15 residues. The CDR3 sequence is CASSYRKAGNTEAFF. CDR3 DNA sequence: TGTGCCAGCAGTTACAGAAAAGCGGGGAACACTGAAGCTTTCTTT.

This clonotype was seen repeatedly, ten times or more. This sequence joins TRBV24-1 and TRBJ1-5; no clear D. Germline assignment: CDR1 KGHDR and CDR2 SFDVKD. The CDR3 has 13 residues. V lost 4 bases and J 4 bases, leaving 7 bases between the germline ends. CDR3 sequence reads: CATSDSGNQPQHF. The CDR3 DNA reads as TGTGCCACCAGTGACAGCGGGAATCAGCCCCAGCATTTT.

The rearrangement links TRBV4-3 to TRBJ1-2; 7 bases fit TRBD1. J gave up 4 bases and V 4 bases, and 9 bases lay outside the gene matches. This CDR3 has 15 residues. CDR1 LGHNA and CDR2 YSLEER come from the germline V gene. CDR3 amino acids: CASSPAEGGIYGYTF. The CDR3, as DNA: TGCGCCAGCAGCCCCGCCGAAGGGGGCATCTATGGCTACACCTTC.

The J gene is TRBJ2-1, the V gene TRBV7-2; D gene ambiguous. Germline V gene data show CDR1 as SGHTA and CDR2 as FQGNSA. This CDR3 region has 15 residues. V lost 1 base to trimming and J lost 1 base, with 8 bases between them. The CDR3 reads CASSLGALSYNEQFF. Here the CDR3 DNA reads TGTGCCAGCAGCTTAGGGGCACTATCCTACAATGAGCAGTTCTTC.

This clonotype was detected many times. This rearrangement joins TRBV7-9 to TRBJ2-7; TRBD1 agrees at 7 bases. The CDR3 length is 15 residues. With 5 bases clipped from V and 2 bases from J, the junction kept 9 bases outside the gene matches. Germline CDR1 is SEHNR and CDR2 is FQNEAQ (reference sequence). CDR3 DNA sequence: TGTGCCAGCAGCCCAGAGACAGGGAAAACCTACGAGCAGTACTTC. This sequence encodes CASSPETGKTYEQYF.

The CDR3 bases are TGTGCCAGCGGTGAAAATTCACCCCTCCACTTT. Translation: CASGENSPLHF. The chain employs TRBV12-3 or TRBV12-4 and TRBJ1-6; D not certain. V lost 8 bases and J 7 bases, leaving 6 bases between the germline ends. The CDR3 spans 11 residues.

This sequence joins TRBV10-3 and TRBJ1-1; 8 bases are shared with TRBD1. The CDR3 runs to 13 residues. The germline V gene encodes CDR1 ENHRY and CDR2 SYGVKD. Unmatched junction bases numbered 8, after V lost 6 bases and J lost 8 bases. The CDR3 sequence is CAIRQGALREAFF. In DNA, the CDR3 is TGTGCCATCAGGCAGGGGGCCTTAAGAGAAGCTTTCTTT.

This clonotype was seen more than once but under ten times. This sequence may be a read error, since a much larger clone differs from it by one base. This chain connects TRBV30 to TRBJ1-1; the D is unclear. Germline V lookup: CDR1 GTSNPN, CDR2 SVGIG (reference sequence). The length of the CDR3 is 13 residues. The ends were cut back, 0 bases at V and 0 bases at J, with 5 bases in the middle. CDR3 amino acids: CAWSVQMNTEAFF. CDR3 sequence (DNA): TGTGCCTGGAGTGTACAGATGAACACTGAAGCTTTCTTT.

In its sample, this clonotype was seen many times. The chain has TRBV20-1 and TRBJ1-2, with a weak D call TRBD1 (6 bases). Trimming removed 1 base from V and 4 bases from J, with 16 bases in between. The CDR3 runs 15 residues. Germline V lookup: CDR1 DFQATT, CDR2 SNEGSKA (reference sequence). CDR3 residues: CSARVLGGGPYGYTF. CDR3 bases: TGCAGTGCTAGAGTTTTGGGTGGGGGGCCCTATGGCTACACCTTC.

Remarks on this clonotype: A clone one base away is much larger, so this may be a read error. This rearrangement joins TRBV2 to TRBJ1-5; 10 nucleotides line up with TRBD1. The CDR3 consists of 15 residues. CDR1 and CDR2 (germline): SNHLY, FYNNEI. V was clipped by 6 bases and J by 6 bases; unmatched bases: 8. The CDR3, as DNA: TGTGCCAGCAGCAGACAGGGGGCAGACAGTCAGCCCCAGCATTTT. Protein sequence: CASSRQGADSQPQHF.

The chain combines TRBV18 with TRBJ2-7, with 11 bases aligning to TRBD2. Germline V gene lookup returns CDR1 KGHSH and CDR2 LQKENI. V lost 0 bases, J lost 3 bases, and 4 bases stayed unmatched. CDR3 size: 16 residues. The CDR3 reads CASSPPRTSGRYEQYF. The CDR3 DNA is TGTGCCAGCTCACCACCCCGGACTAGCGGGCGCTACGAGCAGTACTTC.

This clonotype was counted at least ten times. The chain recombines TRBV7-2 with TRBJ1-1, with D hard to call. The V and J ends lost 9 bases and 11 bases respectively, with 25 bases between them. This CDR3 has 14 amino acids. Germline V gene lookup returns CDR1 SGHTA and CDR2 FQGNSA. The CDR3 nucleotides are TGTGCCAGTAGGGCCCCGGGCTTCCCAGGAGACGCTTTCTTT. Protein: CASRAPGFPGDAFF.

The table lists this clonotype with many counts. V is TRBV18 and J is TRBJ1-1; a possible D gene is TRBD1 (6 bases). Trimming pared 5 bases from V and 4 bases from J, leaving 14 bases between. This CDR3 spans 14 amino acids. Germline CDR1 reads KGHSH; CDR2 reads LQKENI. The CDR3 sequence: CASSRGGGATEAFF. The DNA for the CDR3 is TGTGCCAGCTCAAGAGGGGGGGGAGCCACTGAAGCTTTCTTT.

This clonotype was counted ten times or more. V gene TRBV12-3 or TRBV12-4 combines with J gene TRBJ1-1, with D maybe TRBD1 (6 bases). This CDR3 comprises 14 residues. Trimming cost V 5 bases and J 8 bases, with 18 bases left between them. The CDR3 DNA sequence: TGTGCCAGCAGTGATTCGCCCGGGACAAACGAAGCTTTCTTT. This gives the protein CASSDSPGTNEAFF.

The chain couples TRBV7-9 to TRBJ1-1; D is unresolved. The CDR3 consists of 17 residues. V was pared by 1 base and J by 2 bases, with 17 bases between. In germline, CDR1 is SEHNR, CDR2 FQNEAQ (reference sequence). The CDR3 region has the DNA TGTGCCAGCAGCTTAGGGGAGAGAACAGAGGTAAACACTGAAGCTTTCTTT. Its translation is CASSLGERTEVNTEAFF.

This clonotype was seen repeatedly, ten times or more. V is TRBV30 and J is TRBJ2-1; D perhaps matches TRBD2 (6 bases). This CDR3 contains 14 residues. CDR1 GTSNPN and CDR2 SVGIG come from the germline V gene (reference sequence). V lost 1 base, J lost 7 bases, and 14 bases lay in between. The CDR3 loop reads CAWSATSLGNEQFF. The CDR3 nucleotides are TGTGCCTGGAGTGCGACTAGTCTCGGAAATGAGCAGTTCTTC.